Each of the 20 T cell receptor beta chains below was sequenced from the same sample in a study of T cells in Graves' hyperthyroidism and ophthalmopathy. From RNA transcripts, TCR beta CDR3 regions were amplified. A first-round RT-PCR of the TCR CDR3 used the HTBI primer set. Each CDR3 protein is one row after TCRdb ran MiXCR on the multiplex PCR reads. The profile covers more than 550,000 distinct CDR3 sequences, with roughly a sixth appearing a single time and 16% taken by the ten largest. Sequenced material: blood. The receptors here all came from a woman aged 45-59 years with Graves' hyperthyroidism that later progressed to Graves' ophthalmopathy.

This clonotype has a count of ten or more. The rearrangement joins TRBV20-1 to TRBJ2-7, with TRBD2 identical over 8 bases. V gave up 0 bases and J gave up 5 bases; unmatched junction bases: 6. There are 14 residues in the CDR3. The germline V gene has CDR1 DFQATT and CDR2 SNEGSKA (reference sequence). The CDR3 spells CSARDGSGVNEQYF. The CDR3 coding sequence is TGCAGTGCTAGAGATGGTAGCGGGGTTAACGAGCAGTACTTC.

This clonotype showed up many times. This CDR3 reads CASSDGGTAALDTQYF. The CDR3 bases are TGTGCCAGCAGTGACGGGGGGACTGCTGCCCTTGATACGCAGTATTTT. The chain links TRBV2 to TRBJ2-3; TRBD2 matches 7 bases. CDR1 is SNHLY and CDR2 is FYNNEI in the germline V gene. The V gene end was trimmed by 3 bases and the J gene end by 6 bases; junction bases not matched to a gene: 12. The CDR3 length is 16 residues. Full variable domain (missing parts from reference TRBV2 and TRBJ2-3): EPEVTQTPSHQVTQMGQEVILRCVPISNHLYFYWYRQILGQKVEFLVSFYNNEISEKSEIFDDQFSVERPDGSNFTLKIRSTKLEDSAMYFCASSDGGTAALDTQYFGPGTRLTVL.

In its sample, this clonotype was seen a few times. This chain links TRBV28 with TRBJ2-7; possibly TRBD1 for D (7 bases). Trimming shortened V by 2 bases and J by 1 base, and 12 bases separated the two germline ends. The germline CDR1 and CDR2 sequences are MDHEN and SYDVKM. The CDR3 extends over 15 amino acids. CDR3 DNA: TGTGCCAGCAGTTTAGACGCGGGACAGTCCTACGAGCAGTACTTC. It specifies CASSLDAGQSYEQYF.

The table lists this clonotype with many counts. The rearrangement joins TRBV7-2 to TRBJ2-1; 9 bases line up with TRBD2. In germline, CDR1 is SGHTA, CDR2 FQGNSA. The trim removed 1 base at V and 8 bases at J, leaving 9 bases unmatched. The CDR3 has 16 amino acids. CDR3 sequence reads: CASSLDGGGARDEQFF. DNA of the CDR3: TGTGCCAGCAGCTTAGATGGCGGGGGGGCCCGGGATGAGCAGTTCTTC. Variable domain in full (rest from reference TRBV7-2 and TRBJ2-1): GAGVSQSPSNKVTEKGKDVELRCDPISGHTALYWYRQSLGQGLEFLIYFQGNSAPDKSGLPSDRFSAERTGGSVSTLTIQRTQQEDSAVYLCASSLDGGGARDEQFFGPGTRLTVL.

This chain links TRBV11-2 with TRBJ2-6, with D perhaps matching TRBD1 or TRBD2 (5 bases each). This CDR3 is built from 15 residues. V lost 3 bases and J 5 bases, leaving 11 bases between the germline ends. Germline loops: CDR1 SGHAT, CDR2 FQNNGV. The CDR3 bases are TGTGCCAGCAGCTTCCCCGGGACGAGGGCCAACGTCCTGACTTTC. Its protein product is CASSFPGTRANVLTF.

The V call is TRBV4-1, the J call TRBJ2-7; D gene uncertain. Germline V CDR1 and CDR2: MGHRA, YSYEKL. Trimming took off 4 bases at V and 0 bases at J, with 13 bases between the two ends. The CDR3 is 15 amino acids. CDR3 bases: TGCGCCAGCAGCCCGCAGGTGGATAGCTCCTACGAGCAGTACTTC. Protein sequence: CASSPQVDSSYEQYF.

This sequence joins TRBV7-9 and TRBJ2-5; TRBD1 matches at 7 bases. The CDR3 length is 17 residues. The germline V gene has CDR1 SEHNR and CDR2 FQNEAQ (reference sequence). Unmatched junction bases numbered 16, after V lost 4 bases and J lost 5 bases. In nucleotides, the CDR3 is TGTGCCAGCAGCTCCCATCGCGAGACAGGGCCGGTGGAGACCCAGTACTTC. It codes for CASSSHRETGPVETQYF.

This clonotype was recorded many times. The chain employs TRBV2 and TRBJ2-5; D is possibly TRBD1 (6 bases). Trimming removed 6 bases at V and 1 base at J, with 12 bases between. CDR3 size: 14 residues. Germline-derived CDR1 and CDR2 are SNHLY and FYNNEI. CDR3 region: CASSDTGTQETQYF. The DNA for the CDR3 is TGTGCCAGCAGCGATACAGGGACCCAAGAGACCCAGTACTTC. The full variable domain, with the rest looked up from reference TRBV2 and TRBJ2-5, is EPEVTQTPSHQVTQMGQEVILRCVPISNHLYFYWYRQILGQKVEFLVSFYNNEISEKSEIFDDQFSVERPDGSNFTLKIRSTKLEDSAMYFCASSDTGTQETQYFGPGTRLLVL.

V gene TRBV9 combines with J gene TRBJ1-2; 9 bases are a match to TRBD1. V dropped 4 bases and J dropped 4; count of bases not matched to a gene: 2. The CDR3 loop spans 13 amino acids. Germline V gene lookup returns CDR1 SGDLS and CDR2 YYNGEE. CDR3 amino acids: CASSTGGSYGYTF. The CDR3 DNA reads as TGTGCCAGCAGCACAGGGGGCAGCTATGGCTACACCTTC.

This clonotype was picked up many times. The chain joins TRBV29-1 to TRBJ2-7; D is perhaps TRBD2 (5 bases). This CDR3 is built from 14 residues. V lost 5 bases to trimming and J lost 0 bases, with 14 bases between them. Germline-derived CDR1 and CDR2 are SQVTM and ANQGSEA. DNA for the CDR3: TGCAGCGTTCAAACGGAGGACTTCTCCTACGAGCAGTACTTC. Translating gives CSVQTEDFSYEQYF.

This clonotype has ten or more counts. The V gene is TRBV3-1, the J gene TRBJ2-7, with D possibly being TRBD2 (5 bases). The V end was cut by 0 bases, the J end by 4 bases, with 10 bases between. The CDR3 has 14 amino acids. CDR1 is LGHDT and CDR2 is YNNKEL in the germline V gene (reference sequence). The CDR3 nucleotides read TGTGCCAGCAGCCAAGAATACGGACTGTACGAGCAGTACTTC. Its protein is CASSQEYGLYEQYF.

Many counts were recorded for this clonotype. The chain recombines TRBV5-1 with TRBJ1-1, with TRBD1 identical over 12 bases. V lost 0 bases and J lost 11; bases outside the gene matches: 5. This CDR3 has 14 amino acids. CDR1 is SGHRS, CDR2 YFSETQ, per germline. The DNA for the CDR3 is TGCGCCAGCAGCTTGGATGTGGGACAGGGGGCTGCTTTCTTT. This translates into CASSLDVGQGAAFF.

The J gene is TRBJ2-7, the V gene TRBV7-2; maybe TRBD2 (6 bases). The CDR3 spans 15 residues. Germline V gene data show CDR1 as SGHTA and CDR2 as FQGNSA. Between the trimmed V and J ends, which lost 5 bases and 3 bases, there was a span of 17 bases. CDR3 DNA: TGTGCCAGCAGCGCGGGGATTCTGGGCGTCTACGAGCAGTACTTC. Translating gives CASSAGILGVYEQYF.

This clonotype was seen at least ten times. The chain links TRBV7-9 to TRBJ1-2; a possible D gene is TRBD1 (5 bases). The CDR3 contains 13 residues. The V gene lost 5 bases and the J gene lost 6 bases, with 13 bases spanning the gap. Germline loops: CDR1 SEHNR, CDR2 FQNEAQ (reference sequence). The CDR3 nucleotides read TGTGCCAGCAGCCAATCCGGGACCCATGGCTACACCTTC. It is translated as CASSQSGTHGYTF.

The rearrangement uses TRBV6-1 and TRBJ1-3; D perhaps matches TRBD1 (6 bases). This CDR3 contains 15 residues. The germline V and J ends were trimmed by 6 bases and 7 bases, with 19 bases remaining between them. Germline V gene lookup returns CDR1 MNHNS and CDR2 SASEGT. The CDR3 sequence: CASRKTGPVENTIYF. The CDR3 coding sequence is TGTGCCAGCAGAAAAACAGGGCCGGTTGAGAACACCATATATTTT.

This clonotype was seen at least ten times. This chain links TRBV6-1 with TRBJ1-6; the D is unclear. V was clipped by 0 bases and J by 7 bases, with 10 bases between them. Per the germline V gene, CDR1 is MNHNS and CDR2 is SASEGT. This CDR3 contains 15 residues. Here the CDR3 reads CASSEARAPNSPLHF. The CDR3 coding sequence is TGTGCCAGCAGTGAAGCGAGGGCACCGAATTCACCCCTCCACTTT.

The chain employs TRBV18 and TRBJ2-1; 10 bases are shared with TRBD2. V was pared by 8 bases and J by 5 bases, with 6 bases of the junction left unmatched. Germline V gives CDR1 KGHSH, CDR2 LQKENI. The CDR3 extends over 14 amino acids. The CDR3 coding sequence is TGTGCCAGCGCAGCCGGGACTAGCGACAATGAGCAGTTCTTC. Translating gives CASAAGTSDNEQFF.

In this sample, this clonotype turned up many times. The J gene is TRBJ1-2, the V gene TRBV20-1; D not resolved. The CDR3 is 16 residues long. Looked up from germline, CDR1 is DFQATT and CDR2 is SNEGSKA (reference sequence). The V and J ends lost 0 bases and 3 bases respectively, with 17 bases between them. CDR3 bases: TGCAGTGCTAGAGACAATATTCGGGGTGCGGACTATGGCTACACCTTC. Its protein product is CSARDNIRGADYGYTF.

The CDR3 DNA follows: TGCGCCAGCAGCTTGGAACATAACTATGGCTACACCTTC. Its translation: CASSLEHNYGYTF. The chain employs TRBV5-1 and TRBJ1-2; D unresolved. Germline CDR1 SGHRS, CDR2 YFSETQ. This CDR3 contains 13 residues. V lost 0 bases to trimming and J lost 1 base, with 4 bases between them.

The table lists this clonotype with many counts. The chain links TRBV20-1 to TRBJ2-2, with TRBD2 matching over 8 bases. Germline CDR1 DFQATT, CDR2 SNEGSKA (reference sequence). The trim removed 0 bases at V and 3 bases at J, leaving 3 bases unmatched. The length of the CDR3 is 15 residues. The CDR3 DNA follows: TGCAGTGCTAGAGAAGCGGGGGACTACACCGGGGAGCTGTTTTTT. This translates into CSAREAGDYTGELFF.